This TCR beta chain was captured in a study of CD8 T cells in Susac syndrome. Random hexamers primed reverse transcription of about 0.45 to 1 ug RNA. The immunoSEQ assay covered 54 Vbeta and 13 Jbeta segments for CDR3. TCRdb called the immunoSEQ multiplex PCR reads again in MiXCR, with one record for every CDR3 protein. This table holds 140,000 to 150,000 distinct CDR3 sequences, approximately 93% found once. Negative isolation yielded CD8+ and CD4+ T cells; FACS enriched TEMRA cells. The germline CDR1 and CDR2 sequences are LNHDA and SQIVND (reference sequence). The CDR3 consists of 13 residues. V was shortened by 5 bases and J by 7 bases, with 12 bases between the two germline ends.

The rearrangement joins TRBV19 to TRBJ1-5; no firm D call. The sample consisted of CD4+ T cells from PBMCs. The TCR was taken from a human donor in good health. The chain's CDR3 is CASSSRVEQPQHF. The CDR3 bases are TGTGCCAGTAGTTCGCGGGTGGAACAGCCCCAGCATTTT.